The following is a T cell receptor (beta chain) sequence with its context. The data were obtained in a study of blood T cell repertoires in COVID-19. The germline V gene encodes CDR1 SGHTA and CDR2 FQGNSA. This CDR3 has 16 residues. The V end lost 6 bases, the J end lost 4 bases, and 21 bases lay between the germline ends. Assay: immunoSEQ multiplex PCR; the TCRdb copy retains only in-frame clones and omits some. The table records roughly 260,000 clones, about 89% of them present only once. Sequencing was performed on peripheral blood. The chain joins TRBV7-2 to TRBJ2-5, with D possibly being TRBD1 (7 bases). This receptor was taken from a man aged 35 to 55 who had recovered from COVID-19. CDR3 in DNA: TGTGCCAGCAGTCGCGAGTTCAGGGGGGCGGGAGAGACCCAGTACTTC. Translating gives CASSREFRGAGETQYF.